Sequencing of this TCR beta chain was carried out in a study of immune characterization of retroperitoneal liposarcoma. V dropped 1 base and J dropped 4; count of bases not matched to a gene: 3. Germline-derived CDR1 and CDR2 are SGHTA and FQGNSA. The CDR3 sequence is 15 residues long. TCRdb reprocessed the PCR reads with MiXCR, giving one entry per CDR3 protein. The profile shows over 9,500 distinct CDR3 sequences, about 46% of them singletons. By sample fraction, this clonotype is medium-sized. The sample consisted of tumor tissue. The sequence was obtained from a female donor with retroperitoneal liposarcoma. J is TRBJ2-1 and V is TRBV7-2, with 8 bases aligning to TRBD1. The CDR3 bases are TGTGCCAGCAGCTTAGATACAGGGGGGTACAATGAGCAGTTCTTC. Its protein is CASSLDTGGYNEQFF. The whole variable domain, remainder taken from reference TRBV7-2 and TRBJ2-1, is GAGVSQSPSNKVTEKGKDVELRCDPISGHTALYWYRQSLGQGLEFLIYFQGNSAPDKSGLPSDRFSAERTGGSVSTLTIQRTQQEDSAVYLCASSLDTGGYNEQFFGPGTRLTVL.